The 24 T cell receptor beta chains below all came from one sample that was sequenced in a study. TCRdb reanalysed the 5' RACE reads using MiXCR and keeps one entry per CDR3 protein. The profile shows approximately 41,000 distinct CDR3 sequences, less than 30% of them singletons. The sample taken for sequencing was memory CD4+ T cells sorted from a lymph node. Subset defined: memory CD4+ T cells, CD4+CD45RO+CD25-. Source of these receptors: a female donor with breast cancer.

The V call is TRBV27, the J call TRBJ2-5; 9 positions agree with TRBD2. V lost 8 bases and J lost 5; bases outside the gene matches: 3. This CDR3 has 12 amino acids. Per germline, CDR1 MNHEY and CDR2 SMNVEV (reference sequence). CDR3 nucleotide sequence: TGTGCCAGCCGAGCGGGAGGCGAGACCCAGTACTTC. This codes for CASRAGGETQYF.

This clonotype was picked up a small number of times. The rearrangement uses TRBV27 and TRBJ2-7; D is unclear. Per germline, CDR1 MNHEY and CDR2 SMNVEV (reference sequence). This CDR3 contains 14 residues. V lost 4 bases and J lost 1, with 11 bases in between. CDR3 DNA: TGTGCCAGCAGTTCGATTAGTGGATCCTACGAGCAGTACTTC. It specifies CASSSISGSYEQYF.

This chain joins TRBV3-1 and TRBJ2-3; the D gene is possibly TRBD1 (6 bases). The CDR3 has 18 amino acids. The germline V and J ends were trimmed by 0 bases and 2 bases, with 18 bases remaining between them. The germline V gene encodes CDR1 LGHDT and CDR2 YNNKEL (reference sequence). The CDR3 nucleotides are TGTGCCAGCAGCCAAGATTTGGGGCAGGGGACCTTCACAGATACGCAGTATTTT. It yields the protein CASSQDLGQGTFTDTQYF.

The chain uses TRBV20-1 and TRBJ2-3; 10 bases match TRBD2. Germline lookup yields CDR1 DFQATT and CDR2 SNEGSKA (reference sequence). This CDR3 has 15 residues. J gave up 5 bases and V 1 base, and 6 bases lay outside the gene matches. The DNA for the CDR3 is TGCAGTGCTAGAGTTAGCGGGGGGCCTGGAGATACGCAGTATTTT. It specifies CSARVSGGPGDTQYF.

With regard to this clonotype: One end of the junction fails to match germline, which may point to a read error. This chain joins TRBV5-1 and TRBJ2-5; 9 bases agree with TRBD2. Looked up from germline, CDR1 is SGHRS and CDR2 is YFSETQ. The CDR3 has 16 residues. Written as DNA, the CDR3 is TGCGCCGGCAGCCCGGGGACTAGCAGCTTACAAGAGACCCAGTACTTC. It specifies CAGSPGTSSLQETQYF.

As DNA, the CDR3 is TGTGCCAGCAGTTTTCGGGGAAACTACAATGAGCAGTTCTTC. Protein: CASSFRGNYNEQFF. This chain uses TRBV28 with TRBJ2-1, with D possibly being TRBD2 (5 bases). This CDR3 has 14 amino acids. The germline V gene has CDR1 MDHEN and CDR2 SYDVKM. Trimming took off 3 bases at V and 3 bases at J, with 9 bases between the two ends. Variable domain in full (rest from reference TRBV28 and TRBJ2-1): DVKVTQSSRYLVKRTGEKVFLECVQDMDHENMFWYRQDPGLGLRLIYFSYDVKMKEKGDIPEGYSVSREKKERFSLILESASTNQTSMYLCASSFRGNYNEQFFGPGTRLTVL.

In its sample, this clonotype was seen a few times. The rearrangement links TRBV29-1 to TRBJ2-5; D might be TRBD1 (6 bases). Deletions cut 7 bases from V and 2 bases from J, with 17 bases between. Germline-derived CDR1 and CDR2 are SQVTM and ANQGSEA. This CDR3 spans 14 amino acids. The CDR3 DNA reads TGCAGCGCCCGACGGGACACAGGACAAGAGACCCAGTACTTC. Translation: CSARRDTGQETQYF.

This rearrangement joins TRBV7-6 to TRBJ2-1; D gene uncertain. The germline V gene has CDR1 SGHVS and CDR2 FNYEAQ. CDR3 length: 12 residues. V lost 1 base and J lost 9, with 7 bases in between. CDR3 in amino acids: CASSLEGIEQFF. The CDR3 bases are TGTGCCAGCAGCTTAGAGGGCATTGAGCAGTTCTTC.

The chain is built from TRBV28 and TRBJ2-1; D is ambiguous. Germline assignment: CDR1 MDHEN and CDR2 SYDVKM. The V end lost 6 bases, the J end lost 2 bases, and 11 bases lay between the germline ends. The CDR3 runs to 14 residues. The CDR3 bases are TGTGCCAGCAGAGGGCTGAACCCCTACAATGAGCAGTTCTTC. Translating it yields CASRGLNPYNEQFF. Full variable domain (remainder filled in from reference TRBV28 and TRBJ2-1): DVKVTQSSRYLVKRTGEKVFLECVQDMDHENMFWYRQDPGLGLRLIYFSYDVKMKEKGDIPEGYSVSREKKERFSLILESASTNQTSMYLCASRGLNPYNEQFFGPGTRLTVL.

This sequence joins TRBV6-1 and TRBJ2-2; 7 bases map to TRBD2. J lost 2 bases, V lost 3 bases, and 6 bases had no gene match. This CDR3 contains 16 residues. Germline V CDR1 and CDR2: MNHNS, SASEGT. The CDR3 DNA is TGTGCCAGCAGTGACATAGCGGGTACAAACACCGGGGAGCTGTTTTTT. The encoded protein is CASSDIAGTNTGELFF.

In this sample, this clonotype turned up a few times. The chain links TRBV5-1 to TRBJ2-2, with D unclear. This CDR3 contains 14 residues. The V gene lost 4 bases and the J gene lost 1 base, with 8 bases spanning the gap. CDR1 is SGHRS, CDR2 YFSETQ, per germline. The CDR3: CASSPARNTGELFF. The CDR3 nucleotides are TGCGCCAGCAGCCCGGCCAGGAACACCGGGGAGCTGTTTTTT.

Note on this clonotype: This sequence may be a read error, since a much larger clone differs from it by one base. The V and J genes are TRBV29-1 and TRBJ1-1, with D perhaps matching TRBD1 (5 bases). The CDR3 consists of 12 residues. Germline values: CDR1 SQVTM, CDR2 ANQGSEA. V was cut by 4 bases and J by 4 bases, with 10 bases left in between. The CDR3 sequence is CSVGRGGTEAFF. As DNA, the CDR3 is TGCAGCGTTGGGCGGGGGGGCACTGAAGCTTTCTTT.

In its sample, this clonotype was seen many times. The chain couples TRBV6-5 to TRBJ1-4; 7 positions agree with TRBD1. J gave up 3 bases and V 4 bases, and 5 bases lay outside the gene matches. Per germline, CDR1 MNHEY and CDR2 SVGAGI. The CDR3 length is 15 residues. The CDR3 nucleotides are TGTGCCAGCAGTTCCGGGACAGTGGCTAATGAAAAACTGTTTTTT. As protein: CASSSGTVANEKLFF.

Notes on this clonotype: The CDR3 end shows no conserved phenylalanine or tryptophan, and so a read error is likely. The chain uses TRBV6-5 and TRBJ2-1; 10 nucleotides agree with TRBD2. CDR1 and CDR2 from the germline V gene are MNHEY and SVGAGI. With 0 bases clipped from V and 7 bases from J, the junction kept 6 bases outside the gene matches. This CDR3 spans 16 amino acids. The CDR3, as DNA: TGTGCCAGCAGTTACTCGGCTAGCGGGGGCGGGAATGAGCAGTTCCTC. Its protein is CASSYSASGGGNEQFL.

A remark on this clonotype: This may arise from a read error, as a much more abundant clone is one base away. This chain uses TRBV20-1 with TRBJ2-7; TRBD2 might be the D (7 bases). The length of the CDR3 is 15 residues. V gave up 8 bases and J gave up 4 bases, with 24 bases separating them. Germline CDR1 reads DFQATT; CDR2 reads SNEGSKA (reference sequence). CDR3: CSTDGTGGAGYEQYF. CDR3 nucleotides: TGCAGTACGGACGGTACGGGGGGCGCAGGGTACGAGCAGTACTTC.

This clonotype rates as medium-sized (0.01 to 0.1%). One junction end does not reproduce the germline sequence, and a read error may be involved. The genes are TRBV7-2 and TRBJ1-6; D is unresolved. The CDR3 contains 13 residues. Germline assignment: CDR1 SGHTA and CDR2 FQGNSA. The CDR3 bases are TGTGCCAGCAGCCGAGAGCATAAGTCACCCCTCCACTTT. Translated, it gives CASSREHKSPLHF.

Here the CDR3 DNA reads TGCGCCAGCAGCTTACAGGTGACCGGGAGCTATGGCTACACCTTC. As protein: CASSLQVTGSYGYTF. V usage is TRBV5-1 and J usage is TRBJ1-2, with D tentatively TRBD1 (5 bases). CDR1 and CDR2 (germline): SGHRS, YFSETQ. The CDR3 has 15 residues. The V gene lost 2 bases and the J gene lost 4 bases, with 15 bases spanning the gap.

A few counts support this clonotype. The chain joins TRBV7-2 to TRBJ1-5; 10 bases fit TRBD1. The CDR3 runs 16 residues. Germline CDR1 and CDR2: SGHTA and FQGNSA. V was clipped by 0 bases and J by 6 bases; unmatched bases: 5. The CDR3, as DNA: TGTGCCAGCAGCTTAGCCGGGACAGGGGTCGGTCAGCCCCAGCATTTT. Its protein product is CASSLAGTGVGQPQHF.

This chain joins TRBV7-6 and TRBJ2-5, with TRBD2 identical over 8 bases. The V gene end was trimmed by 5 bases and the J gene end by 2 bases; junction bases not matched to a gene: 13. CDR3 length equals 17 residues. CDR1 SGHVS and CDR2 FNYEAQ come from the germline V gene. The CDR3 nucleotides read TGTGCCAGCAGCAACACGGGGCGGGGGGACTTTCAAGAGACCCAGTACTTC. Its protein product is CASSNTGRGDFQETQYF.

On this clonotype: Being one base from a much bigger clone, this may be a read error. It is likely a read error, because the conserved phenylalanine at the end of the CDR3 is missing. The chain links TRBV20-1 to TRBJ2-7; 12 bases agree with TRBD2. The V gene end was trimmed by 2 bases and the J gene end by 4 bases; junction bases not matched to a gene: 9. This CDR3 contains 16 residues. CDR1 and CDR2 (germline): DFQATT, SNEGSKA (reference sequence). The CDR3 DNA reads TGCAGTGCTAGAACAATGACTAGCGGGAGTACGTACGAGCAGTACATC. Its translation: CSARTMTSGSTYEQYI.

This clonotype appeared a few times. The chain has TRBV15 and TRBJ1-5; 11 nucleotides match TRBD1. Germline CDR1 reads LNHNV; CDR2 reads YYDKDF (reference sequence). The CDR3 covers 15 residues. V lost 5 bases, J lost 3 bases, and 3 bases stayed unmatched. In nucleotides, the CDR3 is TGTGCCACCAGCCGGGACAGGGGGTTCAATCAGCCCCAGCATTTT. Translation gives CATSRDRGFNQPQHF. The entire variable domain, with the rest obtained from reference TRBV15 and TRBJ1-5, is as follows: DAMVIQNPRYQVTQFGKPVTLSCSQTLNHNVMYWYQQKSSQAPKLLFHYYDKDFNNEADTPDNFQSRRPNTSFCFLDIRSPGLGDTAMYLCATSRDRGFNQPQHFGDGTRLSIL.

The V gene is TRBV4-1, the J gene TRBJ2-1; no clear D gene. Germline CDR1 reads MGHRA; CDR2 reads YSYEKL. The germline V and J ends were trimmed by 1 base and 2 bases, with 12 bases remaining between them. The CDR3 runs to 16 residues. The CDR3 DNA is TGCGCCAGCAGCCAAGGTACCCCTCTTACCTACAATGAGCAGTTCTTC. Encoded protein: CASSQGTPLTYNEQFF.

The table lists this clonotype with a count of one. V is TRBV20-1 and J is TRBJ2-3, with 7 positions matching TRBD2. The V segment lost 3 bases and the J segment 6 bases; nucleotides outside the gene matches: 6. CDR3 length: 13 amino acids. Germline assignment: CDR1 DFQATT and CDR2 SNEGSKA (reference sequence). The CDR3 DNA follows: TGCAGTGCTAGTGCGGGAGCGGTGGATACGCAGTATTTT. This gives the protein CSASAGAVDTQYF.

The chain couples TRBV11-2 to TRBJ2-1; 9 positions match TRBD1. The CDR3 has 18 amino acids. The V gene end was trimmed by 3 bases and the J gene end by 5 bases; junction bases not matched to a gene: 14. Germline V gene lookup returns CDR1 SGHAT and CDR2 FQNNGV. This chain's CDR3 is CASSLRGTGTGFDNEQFF. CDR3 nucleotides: TGTGCCAGCAGCTTGAGGGGGACCGGGACAGGGTTCGACAATGAGCAGTTCTTC.